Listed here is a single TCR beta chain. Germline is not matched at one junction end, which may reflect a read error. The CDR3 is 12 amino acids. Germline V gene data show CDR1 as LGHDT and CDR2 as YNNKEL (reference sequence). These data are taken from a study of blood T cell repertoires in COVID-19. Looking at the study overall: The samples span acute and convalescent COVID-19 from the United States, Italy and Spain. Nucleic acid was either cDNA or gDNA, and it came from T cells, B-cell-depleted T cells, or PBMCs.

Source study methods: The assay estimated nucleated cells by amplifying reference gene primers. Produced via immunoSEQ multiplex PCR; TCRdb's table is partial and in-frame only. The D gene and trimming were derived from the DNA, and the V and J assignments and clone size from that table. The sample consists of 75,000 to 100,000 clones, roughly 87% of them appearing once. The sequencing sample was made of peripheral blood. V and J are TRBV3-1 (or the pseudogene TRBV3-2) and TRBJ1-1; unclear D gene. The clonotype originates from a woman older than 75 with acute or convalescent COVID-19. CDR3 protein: CASSQRERSFWF. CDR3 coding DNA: TGTGCCAGCAGCCAGCGAGAAAGAAGCTTTTGGTTT.